One sample yielded the 14 T cell receptor beta chains listed below, sequenced in a study of cytomegalovirus exposure and HLA in healthy donors. The method was immunoSEQ multiplex PCR; TCRdb's version includes in-frame clones alone and lacks a portion of them. The profile covers approximately 200,000 clones, with 84% appearing a single time and 13% taken by the ten largest. Input material: PBMCs. Source of these receptors: a woman aged 25 to 39 in good health and CMV-seropositive.

The chain joins TRBV19 to TRBJ1-5; weak D call: TRBD1 (5 bases). The V end was cut by 3 bases, the J end by 8 bases, with 14 bases between. The germline CDR1 and CDR2 sequences are LNHDA and SQIVND (reference sequence). This CDR3 contains 14 residues. CDR3 sequence: CASSIGPGGEPQHF. The DNA for the CDR3 is TGTGCCAGTAGTATCGGTCCGGGAGGGGAGCCCCAGCATTTT.

The V and J genes are TRBV5-5 and TRBJ1-5, with a weak D call TRBD1 (6 bases). The CDR3 is 15 amino acids. Trimming left V 1 base short and J 6 bases short, with 14 bases between. Germline-derived CDR1 and CDR2 are SGHKS and YYEKEE (reference sequence). In nucleotides, the CDR3 is TGTGCCAGCAGCTTGTTTGGGGGCTGGGGTCAGCCCCAGCATTTT. Translating it yields CASSLFGGWGQPQHF.

The rearrangement links TRBV25-1 to TRBJ1-1; D is unclear. The CDR3 has 15 residues. Germline-derived CDR1 and CDR2 are MGHDK and SYGVNS. The V end lost 6 bases, the J end lost 0 bases, and 14 bases lay between the germline ends. CDR3 nucleotide sequence: TGTGCCAGCAGCCCCTATGGAGGAATGAACACTGAAGCTTTCTTT. It yields the protein CASSPYGGMNTEAFF.

The chain has TRBV6-1 and TRBJ1-5, with D hard to call. Germline V gene lookup returns CDR1 MNHNS and CDR2 SASEGT. V gave up 5 bases and J gave up 11 bases, with 16 bases separating them. The CDR3 is 13 amino acids. The CDR3 here is CASSLQDGEAQHF. Written as DNA, the CDR3 is TGTGCCAGCAGTCTCCAGGACGGGGAGGCCCAGCATTTT.

V and J are TRBV27 and TRBJ2-7; TRBD1 agrees at 7 bases. V shed 4 bases and J 3 bases; nucleotides not matched to a gene: 6. In germline, CDR1 is MNHEY, CDR2 SMNVEV (reference sequence). CDR3 length: 14 amino acids. The CDR3 DNA reads as TGTGCCAGCAGTTCGAGGAACAGGGGCTACGAGCAGTACTTC. Protein: CASSSRNRGYEQYF.

V is TRBV27 and J is TRBJ2-3, with D tentatively TRBD2 (6 bases). V lost 1 base, J lost 1 base, and 9 bases lay in between. The germline V gene encodes CDR1 MNHEY and CDR2 SMNVEV (reference sequence). This CDR3 is 15 amino acids long. The CDR3 spells CASSLLAVGTDTQYF. The CDR3 DNA sequence: TGTGCCAGCAGTTTATTAGCGGTAGGCACAGATACGCAGTATTTT.

This chain links TRBV6-5 with TRBJ2-7; 7 positions agree with TRBD2. This CDR3 contains 15 residues. V shed 6 bases and J 4 bases; nucleotides not matched to a gene: 12. CDR1 and CDR2 (germline): MNHEY, SVGAGI. In DNA form, the CDR3 reads TGTGCCAGCAGATCACTAGGTCGGGGGGAATACGAGCAGTACTTC. This codes for CASRSLGRGEYEQYF.

The V gene is TRBV7-3, the J gene TRBJ2-1; no firm D call. The V and J ends lost 3 bases and 6 bases respectively, with 15 bases between them. Germline assignment: CDR1 SGHTA and CDR2 FQGTGA. CDR3 length: 15 residues. CDR3 in DNA: TGTGCCAGCAGCTTGGCGGTTGCTAGGAGCAATGAGCAGTTCTTC. It yields the protein CASSLAVARSNEQFF.

This chain uses TRBV6-1 with TRBJ1-1, with D unresolved. Trimming cost V 7 bases and J 0 bases, with 6 bases left between them. Germline CDR1 reads MNHNS; CDR2 reads SASEGT. CDR3 length: 12 amino acids. CDR3 region: CASTYMNTEAFF. The CDR3 DNA follows: TGTGCCAGCACGTATATGAACACTGAAGCTTTCTTT.

The genes are TRBV29-1 and TRBJ2-2, with TRBD1 matching 7 bases. Germline V CDR1 and CDR2: SQVTM, ANQGSEA. V was pared by 6 bases and J by 0 bases, with 7 bases of the junction left unmatched. The CDR3 spans 15 residues. CDR3 bases: TGCAGCGTACAACGGGGACAGACGAACACCGGGGAGCTGTTTTTT. Translating gives CSVQRGQTNTGELFF.

The chain links TRBV5-1 to TRBJ1-3; a possible D gene is TRBD1 (6 bases). V shed 4 bases and J shed 1 base, with 15 bases lying between them. Germline V gene lookup returns CDR1 SGHRS and CDR2 YFSETQ. The CDR3 loop spans 16 amino acids. This chain's CDR3 is CASSLGSGDSGNTIYF. The CDR3 nucleotides read TGCGCCAGCAGCCTTGGTTCAGGGGATTCTGGAAACACCATATATTTT.

V usage is TRBV9 and J usage is TRBJ2-1, with 7 bases matching TRBD2. The V gene end was trimmed by 2 bases and the J gene end by 8 bases; junction bases not matched to a gene: 4. This CDR3 region has 13 residues. CDR1 is SGDLS and CDR2 is YYNGEE in the germline V gene. For the CDR3, the DNA is TGTGCCAGCAGCGTCGGGGGAGGGGATGAGCAGTTCTTC. Translated, it gives CASSVGGGDEQFF.

J is TRBJ2-7 and V is TRBV6-1, with 10 bases aligning to TRBD2. With 8 bases clipped from V and 3 bases from J, the junction kept 7 bases outside the gene matches. Germline lookup yields CDR1 MNHNS and CDR2 SASEGT. CDR3 length: 14 residues. CDR3 nucleotide sequence: TGTGCCAGCCCTTCTAGCGGGAGTTTCTACGAGCAGTACTTC. This translates into CASPSSGSFYEQYF.

This clone was recorded a few times. Additional DNA sequences in this sample encode the identical CDR3. This chain links TRBV9 with TRBJ2-7, with 7 bases that match TRBD2. The CDR3 spans 15 residues. In germline, CDR1 is SGDLS, CDR2 YYNGEE. Germline trimming cut 0 bases from V and 4 bases from J; bases unmatched to any gene: 7. CDR3 sequence reads: CASSVEAGAVYEQYF. CDR3 DNA sequence: TGTGCCAGCAGCGTAGAGGCGGGAGCGGTATACGAGCAGTACTTC.